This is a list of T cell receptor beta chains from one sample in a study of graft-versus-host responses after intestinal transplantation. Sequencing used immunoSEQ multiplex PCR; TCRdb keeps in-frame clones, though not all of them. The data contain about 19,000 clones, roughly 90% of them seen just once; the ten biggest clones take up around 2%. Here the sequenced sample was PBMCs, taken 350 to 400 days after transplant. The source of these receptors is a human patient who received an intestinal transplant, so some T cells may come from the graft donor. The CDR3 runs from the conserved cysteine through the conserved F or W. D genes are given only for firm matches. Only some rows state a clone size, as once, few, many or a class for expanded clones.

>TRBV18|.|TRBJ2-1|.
CASSPRQEGPYNEQFF
TGTGCCAGCTCACCTAGGCAGGAGGGTCCTTACAATGAGCAGTTCTTC
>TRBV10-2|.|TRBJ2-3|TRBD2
CASSDWLAGSTDTQYF
TGCGCCAGCAGTGATTGGCTAGCGGGGAGCACAGATACGCAGTATTTT
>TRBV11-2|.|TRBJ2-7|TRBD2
CASSLTSGIYEQYF
TGTGCCAGCAGCTTAACTAGCGGGATCTACGAGCAGTACTTC
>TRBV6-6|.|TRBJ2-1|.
CASSYGVASEQFF
TGTGCCAGCAGTTACGGGGTTGCAAGCGAGCAGTTCTTC
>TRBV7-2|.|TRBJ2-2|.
CASSLVSGELFF
TGTGCCAGCAGCTTAGTTTCCGGGGAGCTGTTTTTT
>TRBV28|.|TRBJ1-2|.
CASSHDSYGYTF
TGTGCCAGCAGTCACGACAGCTATGGCTACACCTTC
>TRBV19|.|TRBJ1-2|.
CASSNYRVRGRYGYTF
TGTGCCAGTAGTAATTACCGTGTGCGGGGTAGGTATGGCTACACCTTC
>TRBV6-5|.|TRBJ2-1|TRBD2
CASSPPGTSYEQFF
TGTGCCAGCAGTCCACCCGGGACTAGCTATGAGCAGTTCTTC
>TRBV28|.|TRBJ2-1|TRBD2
CASLEREAYDEQFF
TGTGCTTCCTTGGAGCGGGAAGCCTATGATGAGCAGTTCTTC
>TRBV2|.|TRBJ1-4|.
CASSLLGTNEKLFF
TGTGCCAGCAGCCTCTTGGGGACTAATGAAAAACTGTTTTTT
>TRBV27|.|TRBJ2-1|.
CASSSLGYEQFF
TGTGCCAGCAGTTCACTAGGATATGAGCAGTTCTTC
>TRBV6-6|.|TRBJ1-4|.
CASSYLTGTNEKLFF
TGTGCCAGCAGTTACTTGACAGGCACTAATGAAAAACTGTTTTTT
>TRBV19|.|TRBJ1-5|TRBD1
CASSGTDNQPQHF
TGTGCCAGTAGTGGGACAGACAATCAGCCCCAGCATTTT
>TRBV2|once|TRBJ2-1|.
CASSDPGLGSYNEQFF
TGTGCCAGCAGTGACCCGGGACTTGGCTCCTACAATGAGCAGTTCTTC
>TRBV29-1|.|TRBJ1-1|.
CSVVNLGRRTEAFF
TGCAGCGTTGTAAACCTTGGAAGAAGAACTGAAGCTTTCTTT
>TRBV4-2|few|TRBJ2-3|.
CASSPRAGNPTDTQYF
TGTGCCAGCAGTCCACGGGCGGGGAACCCCACAGATACGCAGTATTTT
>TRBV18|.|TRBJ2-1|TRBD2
CASAGLAGHNEQFF
TGTGCCAGCGCGGGACTAGCGGGTCATAATGAGCAGTTCTTC
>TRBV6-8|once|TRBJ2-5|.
CASRRGETQYF
TGTGCCAGTAGGAGAGGAGAGACCCAGTACTTC
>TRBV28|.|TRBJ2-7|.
CASSRDSHSYEQYF
TGTGCCAGCAGCAGAGACAGCCACTCCTACGAGCAGTACTTC
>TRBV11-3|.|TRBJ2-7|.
CASAIGIGYEQYF
TGTGCCAGCGCCATAGGAATCGGCTACGAGCAGTACTTC
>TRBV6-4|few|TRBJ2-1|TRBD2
CASSDSSGGANEQFF
TGTGCCAGCAGTGACTCTAGCGGGGGGGCCAATGAGCAGTTCTTC
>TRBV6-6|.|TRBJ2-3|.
CASSYWRQRNTDTQYF
TGTGCCAGCAGTTACTGGAGGCAGCGGAACACAGATACGCAGTATTTT
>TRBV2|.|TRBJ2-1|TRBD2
CASSSSGGSYNEQFF
TGTGCCAGCAGTTCTAGCGGGGGTTCCTACAATGAGCAGTTCTTC
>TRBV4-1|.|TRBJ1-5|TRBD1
CASSHPEDRGGNQPQHF
TGCGCCAGCAGCCACCCAGAGGACAGGGGAGGCAATCAGCCCCAGCATTTT
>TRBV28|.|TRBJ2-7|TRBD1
CASSTEDRLSSYEQYF
TGTGCCAGCAGTACGGAGGACAGGTTGAGCTCCTACGAGCAGTACTTC
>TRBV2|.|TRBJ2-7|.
CASSLIRVEQYF
TGTGCCAGCAGTTTAATCAGGGTCGAGCAGTACTTC
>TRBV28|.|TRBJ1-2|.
CASSLSPGYGYTF
TGTGCCAGCAGTTTATCCCCCGGGTATGGCTACACCTTC
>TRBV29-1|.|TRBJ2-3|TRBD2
CSVGGTSGTTDTQYF
TGCAGCGTCGGTGGGACTAGCGGGACGACAGATACGCAGTATTTT
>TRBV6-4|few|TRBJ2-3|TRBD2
CASSSSGSTDTQYF
TGTGCCAGCAGTTCTAGCGGGAGCACAGATACGCAGTATTTT
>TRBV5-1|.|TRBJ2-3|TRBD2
CASKEAGATDTQYF
TGCGCCAGCAAGGAAGCGGGAGCCACAGATACGCAGTATTTT
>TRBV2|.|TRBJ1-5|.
CASSEGGPGSQPQHF
TGTGCCAGCAGTGAAGGGGGCCCCGGGAGTCAGCCCCAGCATTTT
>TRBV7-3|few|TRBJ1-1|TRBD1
CASSPRGGNTEAFF
TGTGCCAGCAGCCCCAGGGGGGGGAACACTGAAGCTTTCTTT
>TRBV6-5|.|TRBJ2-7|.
CASSRGSYEQYF
TGTGCCAGCAGCCGTGGCTCCTACGAGCAGTACTTC
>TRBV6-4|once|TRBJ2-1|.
CASSLTRYNEQFF
TGTGCCAGCAGTCTGACTAGGTACAATGAGCAGTTCTTC
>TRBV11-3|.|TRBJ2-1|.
CASSSSLRGDEQFF
TGTGCCAGCAGCTCTAGCTTAAGGGGGGATGAGCAGTTCTTC
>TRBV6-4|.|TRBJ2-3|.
CASSAGSTDTQYF
TGTGCCAGCAGTGCCGGGAGCACAGATACGCAGTATTTT
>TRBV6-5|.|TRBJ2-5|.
CASRGGLETQYF
TGTGCCTCCCGAGGGGGGTTGGAGACCCAGTACTTC
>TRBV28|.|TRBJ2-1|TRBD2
CASRPLPLAGPPYNEQFF
TGTGCCAGCAGGCCCCTACCCTTAGCGGGACCACCCTACAATGAGCAGTTCTTC
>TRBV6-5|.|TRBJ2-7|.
CASSLGQSSYEQYF
TGTGCCAGCAGTTTAGGACAGAGCTCCTACGAGCAGTACTTC
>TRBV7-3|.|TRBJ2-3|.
CASSLNGYPPDTQYF
TGTGCCAGCAGCTTAAACGGGTACCCCCCGGATACGCAGTATTTT
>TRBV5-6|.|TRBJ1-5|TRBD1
CAITEVRDRELYSNQPQHF
TGTGCCATAACAGAGGTTAGGGACAGGGAACTTTATAGCAATCAGCCCCAGCATTTT
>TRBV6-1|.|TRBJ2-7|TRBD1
CASTGTVNYEQYF
TGTGCCAGCACCGGGACAGTCAACTACGAGCAGTACTTC
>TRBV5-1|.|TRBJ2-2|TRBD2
CASSLRTSGGLTGELFF
TGCGCCAGCAGCTTGAGGACTAGCGGGGGCCTCACCGGGGAGCTGTTTTTT
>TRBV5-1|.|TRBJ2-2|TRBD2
CASSSGTSGSLYGVTGELFF
TGCGCCAGCAGCTCCGGGACTAGCGGGTCCCTATATGGGGTCACCGGGGAGCTGTTTTTT
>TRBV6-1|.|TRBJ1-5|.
CASRGRDNQPQHF
TGTGCCAGCAGGGGGAGGGACAATCAGCCCCAGCATTTT
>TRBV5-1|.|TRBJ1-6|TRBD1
CASSFGQETYSPLHF
TGCGCCAGCAGCTTCGGACAGGAGACTTATTCACCCCTCCACTTT
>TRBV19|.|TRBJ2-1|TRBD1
CASLEQGTGDEQFF
TGTGCCAGTCTCGAACAAGGGACAGGGGATGAGCAGTTCTTC
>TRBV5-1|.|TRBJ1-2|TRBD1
CASSSIQGVGYGYTF
TGCGCCAGCAGCTCCATACAGGGGGTAGGCTATGGCTACACCTTC